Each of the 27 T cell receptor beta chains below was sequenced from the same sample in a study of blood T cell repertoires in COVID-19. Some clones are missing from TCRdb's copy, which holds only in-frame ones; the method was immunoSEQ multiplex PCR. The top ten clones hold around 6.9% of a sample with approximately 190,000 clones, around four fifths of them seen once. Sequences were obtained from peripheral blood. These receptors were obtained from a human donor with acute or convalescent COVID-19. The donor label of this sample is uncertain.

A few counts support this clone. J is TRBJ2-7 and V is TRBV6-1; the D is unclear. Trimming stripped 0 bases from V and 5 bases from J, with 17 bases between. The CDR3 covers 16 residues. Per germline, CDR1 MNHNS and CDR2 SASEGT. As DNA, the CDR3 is TGTGCCAGCAGTGAAGCTCTAGTGGTGGAACTCAACGAGCAGTACTTC. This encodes CASSEALVVELNEQYF.

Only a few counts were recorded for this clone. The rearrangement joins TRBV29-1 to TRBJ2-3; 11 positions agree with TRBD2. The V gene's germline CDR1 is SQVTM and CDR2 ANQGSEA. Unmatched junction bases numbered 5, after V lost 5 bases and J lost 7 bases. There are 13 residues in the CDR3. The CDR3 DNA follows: TGCAGCGTTAGACTAGCGGGAACGAATACGCAGTATTTT. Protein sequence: CSVRLAGTNTQYF.

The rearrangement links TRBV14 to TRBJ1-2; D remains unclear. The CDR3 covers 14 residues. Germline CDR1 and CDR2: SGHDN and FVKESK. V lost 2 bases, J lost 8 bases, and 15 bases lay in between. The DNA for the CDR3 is TGTGCCAGCAGCCAACGAGGGATACCGAGGGGCTACACCTTC. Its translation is CASSQRGIPRGYTF.

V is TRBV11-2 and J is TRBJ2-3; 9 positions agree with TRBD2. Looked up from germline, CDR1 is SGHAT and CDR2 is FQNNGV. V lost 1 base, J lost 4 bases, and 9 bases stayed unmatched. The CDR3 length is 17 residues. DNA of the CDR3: TGTGCCAGCAGCTTAGGAAGACGCGGGAGGGCCCCAGATACGCAGTATTTT. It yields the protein CASSLGRRGRAPDTQYF.

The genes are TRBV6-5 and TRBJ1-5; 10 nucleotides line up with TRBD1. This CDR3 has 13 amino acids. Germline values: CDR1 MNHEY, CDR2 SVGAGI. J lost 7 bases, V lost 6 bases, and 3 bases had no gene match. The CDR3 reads CASSTDRGQPQHF. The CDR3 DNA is TGTGCCAGCAGCACGGACAGGGGGCAGCCCCAGCATTTT.

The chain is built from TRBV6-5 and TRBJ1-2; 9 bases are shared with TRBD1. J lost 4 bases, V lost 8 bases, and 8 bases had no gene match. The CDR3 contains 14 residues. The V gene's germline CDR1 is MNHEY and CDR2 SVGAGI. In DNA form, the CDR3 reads TGTGCCAGCTTACAGGGGGCGCACAGCTATGGCTACACCTTC. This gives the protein CASLQGAHSYGYTF.

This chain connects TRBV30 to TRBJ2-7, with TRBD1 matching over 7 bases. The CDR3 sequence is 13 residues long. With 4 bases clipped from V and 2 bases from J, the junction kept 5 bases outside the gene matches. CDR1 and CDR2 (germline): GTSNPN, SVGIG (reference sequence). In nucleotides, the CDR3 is TGTGCCTGGACCCGACAGGGACCCTACGAGCAGTACTTC. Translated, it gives CAWTRQGPYEQYF.

Here the CDR3 DNA reads TGTGCCAGCAGCTTAGTCAGGGCATCTGGGGCCAACGTCCTGACTTTC. This translates into CASSLVRASGANVLTF. The V gene is TRBV7-9, the J gene TRBJ2-6; a possible D gene is TRBD1 (5 bases). Germline CDR1 and CDR2: SEHNR and FQNEAQ (reference sequence). CDR3 length: 16 residues. V was shortened by 1 base and J by 1 base, with 8 bases between the two germline ends.

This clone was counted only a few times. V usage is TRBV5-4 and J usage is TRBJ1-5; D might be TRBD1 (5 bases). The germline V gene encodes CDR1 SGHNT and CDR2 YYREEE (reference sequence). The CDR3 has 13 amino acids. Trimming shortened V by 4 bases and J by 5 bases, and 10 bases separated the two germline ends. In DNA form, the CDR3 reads TGTGCCAGCAGCATCGACAGAGATCAGCCCCAGCATTTT. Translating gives CASSIDRDQPQHF.

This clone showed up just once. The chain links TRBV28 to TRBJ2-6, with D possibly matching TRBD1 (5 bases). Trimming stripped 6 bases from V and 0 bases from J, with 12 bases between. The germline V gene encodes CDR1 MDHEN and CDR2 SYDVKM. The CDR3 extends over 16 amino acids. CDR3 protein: CASSPSQGSGANVLTF. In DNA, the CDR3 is TGTGCCAGCAGCCCATCTCAGGGCTCTGGGGCCAACGTCCTGACTTTC.

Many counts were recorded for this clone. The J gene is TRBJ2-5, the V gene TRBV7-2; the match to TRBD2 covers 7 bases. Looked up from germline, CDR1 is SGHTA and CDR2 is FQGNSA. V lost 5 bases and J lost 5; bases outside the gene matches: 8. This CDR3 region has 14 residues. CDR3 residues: CASSPPGREETQYF. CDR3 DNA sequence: TGTGCCAGCAGCCCCCCGGGGCGGGAGGAGACCCAGTACTTC.

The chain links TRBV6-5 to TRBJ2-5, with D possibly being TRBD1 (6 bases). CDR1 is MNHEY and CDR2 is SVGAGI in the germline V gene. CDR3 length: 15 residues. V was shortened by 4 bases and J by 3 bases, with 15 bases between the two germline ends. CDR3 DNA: TGTGCCAGCAGTTCCCGAGGGGGACATGAAGAGACCCAGTACTTC. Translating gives CASSSRGGHEETQYF.

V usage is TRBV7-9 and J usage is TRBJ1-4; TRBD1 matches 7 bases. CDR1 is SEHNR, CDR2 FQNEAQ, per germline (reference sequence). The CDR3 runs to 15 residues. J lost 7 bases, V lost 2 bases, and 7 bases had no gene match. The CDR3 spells CASSLTQGGSEKLFF. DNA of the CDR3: TGTGCCAGCAGCTTAACTCAGGGGGGCAGTGAAAAACTGTTTTTT. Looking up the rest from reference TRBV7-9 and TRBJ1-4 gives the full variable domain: DTGVSQNPRHKITKRGQNVTFRCDPISEHNRLYWYRQTLGQGPEFLTYFQNEAQLEKSRLLSDRFSAERPKGSFSTLEIQRTEQGDSAMYLCASSLTQGGSEKLFFGSGTQLSVL.

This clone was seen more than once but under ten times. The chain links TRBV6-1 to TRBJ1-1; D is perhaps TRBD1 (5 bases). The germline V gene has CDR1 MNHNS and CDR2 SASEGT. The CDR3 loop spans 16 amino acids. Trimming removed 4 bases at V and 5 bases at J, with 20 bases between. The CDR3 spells CASSATLGSGYTEAFF. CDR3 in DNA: TGTGCCAGCAGTGCCACACTGGGCTCAGGGTATACTGAAGCTTTCTTT.

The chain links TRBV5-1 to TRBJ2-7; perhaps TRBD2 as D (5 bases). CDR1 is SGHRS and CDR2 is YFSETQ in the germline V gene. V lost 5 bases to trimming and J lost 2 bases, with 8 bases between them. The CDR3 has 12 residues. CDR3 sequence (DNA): TGCGCCAGCAGTGGGAGTACCTACGAGCAGTACTTC. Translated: CASSGSTYEQYF.

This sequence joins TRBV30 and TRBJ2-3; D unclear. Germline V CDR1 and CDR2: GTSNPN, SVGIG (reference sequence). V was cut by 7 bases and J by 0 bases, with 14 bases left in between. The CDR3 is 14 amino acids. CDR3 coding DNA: TGTGCCTCCTTGACACGATCTAGCACAGATACGCAGTATTTT. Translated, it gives CASLTRSSTDTQYF.

CDR3: CASSPGHLNTEAFF. DNA for the CDR3: TGTGCCAGCAGCCCGGGACATTTGAACACTGAAGCTTTCTTT. This chain links TRBV7-9 with TRBJ1-1; weak D call: TRBD1 (6 bases). The length of the CDR3 is 14 residues. Germline V gives CDR1 SEHNR, CDR2 FQNEAQ (reference sequence). Trimming stripped 5 bases from V and 0 bases from J, with 10 bases between.

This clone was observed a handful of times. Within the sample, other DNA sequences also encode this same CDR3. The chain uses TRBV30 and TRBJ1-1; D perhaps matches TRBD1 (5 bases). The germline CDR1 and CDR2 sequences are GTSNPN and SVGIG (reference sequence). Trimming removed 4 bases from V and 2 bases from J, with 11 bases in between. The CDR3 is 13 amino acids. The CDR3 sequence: CAWTRGGNTEAFF. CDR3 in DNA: TGTGCCTGGACACGGGGGGGAAACACTGAAGCTTTCTTT.

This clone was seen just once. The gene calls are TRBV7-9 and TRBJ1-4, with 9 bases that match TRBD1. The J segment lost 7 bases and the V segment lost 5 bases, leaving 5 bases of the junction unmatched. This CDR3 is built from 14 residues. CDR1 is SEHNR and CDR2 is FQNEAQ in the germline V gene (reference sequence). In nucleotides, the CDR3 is TGTGCCAGCAGCGTATGGGACAGGGCTGAAAAACTGTTTTTT. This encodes CASSVWDRAEKLFF. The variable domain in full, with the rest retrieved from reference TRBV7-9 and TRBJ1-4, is DTGVSQNPRHKITKRGQNVTFRCDPISEHNRLYWYRQTLGQGPEFLTYFQNEAQLEKSRLLSDRFSAERPKGSFSTLEIQRTEQGDSAMYLCASSVWDRAEKLFFGSGTQLSVL.

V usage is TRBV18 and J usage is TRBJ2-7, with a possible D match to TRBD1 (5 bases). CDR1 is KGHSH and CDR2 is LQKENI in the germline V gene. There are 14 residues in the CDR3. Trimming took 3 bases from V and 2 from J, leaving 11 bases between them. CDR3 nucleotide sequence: TGTGCCAGCTCACCCCTTTTGGGGCCCTACGAGCAGTACTTC. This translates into CASSPLLGPYEQYF.

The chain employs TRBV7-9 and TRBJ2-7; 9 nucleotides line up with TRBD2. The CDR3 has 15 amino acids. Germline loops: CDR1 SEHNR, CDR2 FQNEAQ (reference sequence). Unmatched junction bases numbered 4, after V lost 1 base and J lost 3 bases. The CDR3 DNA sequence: TGTGCCAGCAGCTTAGGGGGCGGGAGGGGCTACGAGCAGTACTTC. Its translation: CASSLGGGRGYEQYF.

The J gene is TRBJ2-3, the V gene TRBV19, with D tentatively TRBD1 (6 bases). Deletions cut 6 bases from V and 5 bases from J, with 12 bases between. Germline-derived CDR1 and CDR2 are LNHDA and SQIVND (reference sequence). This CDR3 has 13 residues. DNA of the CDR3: TGTGCCAGTAGGATGGTAGGGGGAGATACGCAGTATTTT. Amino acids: CASRMVGGDTQYF.

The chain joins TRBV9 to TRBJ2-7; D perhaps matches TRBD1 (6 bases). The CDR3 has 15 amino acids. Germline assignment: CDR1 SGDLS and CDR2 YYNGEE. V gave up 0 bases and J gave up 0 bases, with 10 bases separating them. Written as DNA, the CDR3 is TGTGCCAGCAGCGTAGAAGGGGGTTACTCCTACGAGCAGTACTTC. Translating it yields CASSVEGGYSYEQYF.

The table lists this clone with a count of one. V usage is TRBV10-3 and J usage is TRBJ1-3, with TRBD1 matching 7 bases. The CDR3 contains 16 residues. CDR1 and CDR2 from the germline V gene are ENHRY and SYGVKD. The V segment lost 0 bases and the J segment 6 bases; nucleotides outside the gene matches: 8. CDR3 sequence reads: CAISESTTGRLNTIYF. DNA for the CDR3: TGTGCCATCAGTGAGTCGACGACAGGGAGGCTAAACACCATATATTTT.

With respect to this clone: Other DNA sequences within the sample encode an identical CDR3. The CDR3 DNA reads as TGCGCCAGCAGCTTAGGACAGGGGGGGAACACTGAAGCTTTCTTT. Its translation: CASSLGQGGNTEAFF. This rearrangement joins TRBV5-1 to TRBJ1-1; TRBD1 matches at 10 bases. Germline-derived CDR1 and CDR2 are SGHRS and YFSETQ. The CDR3 runs to 15 residues. The V segment lost 2 bases and the J segment 1 base; nucleotides outside the gene matches: 2.

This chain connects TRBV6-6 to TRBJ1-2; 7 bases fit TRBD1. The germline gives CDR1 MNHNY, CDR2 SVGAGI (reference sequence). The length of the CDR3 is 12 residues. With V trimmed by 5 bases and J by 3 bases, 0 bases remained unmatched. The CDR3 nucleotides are TGTGCCAGCAGTCAGGGGGACTATGGCTACACCTTC. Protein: CASSQGDYGYTF.

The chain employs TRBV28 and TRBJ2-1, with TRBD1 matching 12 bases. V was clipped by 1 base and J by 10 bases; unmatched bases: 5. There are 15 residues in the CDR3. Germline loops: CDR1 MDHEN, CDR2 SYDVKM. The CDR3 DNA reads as TGTGCCAGCAGTTTATTGGGACAGGGGGCGGGGGAGCAGTTCTTC. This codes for CASSLLGQGAGEQFF.